This T cell receptor (beta chain) comes out of a study of T cell responses to AZD1222 COVID-19 vaccine. Trimming shortened V by 2 bases and J by 7 bases, and 8 bases separated the two germline ends. Looked up from germline, CDR1 is MNHEY and CDR2 is SVGAGI. The CDR3 is 12 residues long. Assay used: immunoSEQ multiplex PCR; TCRdb lists only in-frame clones, some missing. The sample records 70,000 or so clones, 79% being singletons. This chain connects TRBV6-5 to TRBJ1-2, with D possibly matching TRBD1 (5 bases). The sample here was peripheral blood, taken on day 0 of MenACWY control vaccination. The clonotype originates from an adult in good health. CDR3: CASSYGAGGYTF. The CDR3 coding sequence is TGTGCCAGCAGTTACGGGGCGGGTGGCTACACCTTC.